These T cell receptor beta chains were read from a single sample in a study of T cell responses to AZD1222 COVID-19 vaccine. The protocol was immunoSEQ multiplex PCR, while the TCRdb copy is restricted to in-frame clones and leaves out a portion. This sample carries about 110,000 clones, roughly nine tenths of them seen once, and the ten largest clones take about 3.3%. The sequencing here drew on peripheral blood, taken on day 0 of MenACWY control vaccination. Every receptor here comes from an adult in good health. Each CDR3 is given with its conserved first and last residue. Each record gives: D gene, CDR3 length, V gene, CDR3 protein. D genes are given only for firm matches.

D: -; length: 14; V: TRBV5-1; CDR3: CASSLEGKRDIQYF
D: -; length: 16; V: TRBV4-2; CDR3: CASSQDSHGLFLKLFF
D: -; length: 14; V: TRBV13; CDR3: CASSSRDTQETQYF
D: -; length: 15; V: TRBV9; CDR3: CASSPPTGSKNIQYF
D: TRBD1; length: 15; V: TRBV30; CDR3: CAWSGRQGAAYEQYF
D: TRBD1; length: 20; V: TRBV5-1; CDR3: CASSQPVWDRGVMGTDTQYF
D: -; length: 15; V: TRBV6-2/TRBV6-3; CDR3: CASSYSRADYSPLHF
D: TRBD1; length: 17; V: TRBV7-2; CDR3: CASSLVFFRRTGDGYTF
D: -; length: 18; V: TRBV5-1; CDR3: CASSLVPGGSAGANVLTF
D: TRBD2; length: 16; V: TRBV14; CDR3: CASSQISGLASDTQYF
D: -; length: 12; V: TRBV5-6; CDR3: CASSFSGYGYTF
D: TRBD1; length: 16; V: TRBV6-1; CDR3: CASSEGAGQGGYEQYF
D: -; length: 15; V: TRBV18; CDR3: CASSPPGRSDQPQHF
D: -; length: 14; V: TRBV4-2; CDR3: CASSGPGRDIAYTF
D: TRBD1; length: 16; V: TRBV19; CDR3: CASTQFGTGNNYGYTF
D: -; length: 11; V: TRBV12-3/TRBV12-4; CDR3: CASSDSVQAFF
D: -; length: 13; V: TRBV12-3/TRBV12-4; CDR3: CASSLGRTGELFF
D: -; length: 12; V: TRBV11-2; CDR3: CASSIPGREAFF
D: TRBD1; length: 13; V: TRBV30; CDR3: CAWSPTGEHEQYF
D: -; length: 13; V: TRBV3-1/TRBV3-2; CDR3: CASSRGDSDTQYF
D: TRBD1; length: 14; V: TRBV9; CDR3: CASSLRDRSYEQYF
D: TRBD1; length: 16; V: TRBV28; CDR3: CASSQPGQGTKNIQYF
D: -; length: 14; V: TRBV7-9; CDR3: CASSLPRETYEQYF
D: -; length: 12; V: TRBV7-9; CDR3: CASSFGATGYTF
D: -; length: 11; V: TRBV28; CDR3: CASRYNTEAFF
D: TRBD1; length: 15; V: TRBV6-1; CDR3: CASSEGGQVYYEQYF
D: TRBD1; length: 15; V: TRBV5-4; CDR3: CASSFFDRGNTEAFF
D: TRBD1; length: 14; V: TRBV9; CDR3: CASSVGTVNDEQFF
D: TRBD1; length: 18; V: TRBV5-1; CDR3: CASSFSRGPHSGANVLTF
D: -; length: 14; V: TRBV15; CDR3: CATSRAGIGNTIYF
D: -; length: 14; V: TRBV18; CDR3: CASSPPGGPHGYTF
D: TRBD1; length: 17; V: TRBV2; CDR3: CASSPREQGLGNQPQHF
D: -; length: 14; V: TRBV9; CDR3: CASSFHPWAYEQYF
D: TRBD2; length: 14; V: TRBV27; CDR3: CASSRRLAADTQYF
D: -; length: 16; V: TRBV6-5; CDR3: CASSYSLAGGNQPQHF
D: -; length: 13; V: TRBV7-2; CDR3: CASSLDRIQPQHF
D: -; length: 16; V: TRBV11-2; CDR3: CASSLRAGPLNTEAFF
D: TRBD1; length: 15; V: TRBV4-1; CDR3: CASSQDLTTGGGYTF
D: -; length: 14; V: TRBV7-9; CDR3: CASSEVDSAASLFF
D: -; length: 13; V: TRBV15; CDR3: CATSRPDRYTQYF
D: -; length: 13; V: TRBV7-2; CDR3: CASSLVERADYTF
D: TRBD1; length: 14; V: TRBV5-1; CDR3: CASSAGQTSYGYTF
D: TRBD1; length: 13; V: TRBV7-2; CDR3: CASSARGRTEAFF
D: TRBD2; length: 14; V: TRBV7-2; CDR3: CASSLTGGQETQYF